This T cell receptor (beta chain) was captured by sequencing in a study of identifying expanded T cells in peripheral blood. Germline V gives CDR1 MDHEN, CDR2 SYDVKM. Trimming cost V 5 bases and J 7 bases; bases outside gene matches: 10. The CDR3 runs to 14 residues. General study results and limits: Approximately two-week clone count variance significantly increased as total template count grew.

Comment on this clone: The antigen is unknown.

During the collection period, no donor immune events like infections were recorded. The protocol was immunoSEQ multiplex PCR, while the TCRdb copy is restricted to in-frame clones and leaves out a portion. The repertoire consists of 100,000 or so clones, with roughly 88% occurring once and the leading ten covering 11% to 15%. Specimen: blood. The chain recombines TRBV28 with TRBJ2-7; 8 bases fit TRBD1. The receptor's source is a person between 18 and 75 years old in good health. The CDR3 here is CASSTGGATLEQYF. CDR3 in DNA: TGTGCCAGCAGTACAGGGGGAGCTACGTTGGAGCAGTACTTC.